The 16 T cell receptor beta chains reported below all come from one sample, sequenced in a study of breast tumors, draining lymph nodes, adjacent tissues (dated by TCRdb to 2016 to 2018). Libraries came from multiplex PCR. Sequencing was performed on an Illumina HiSeq 2000. TCRdb itself trimmed the public reads at Q25 with fastp, ran MiXCR and retained productive beta chains. One record per CDR3 amino acid sequence lists the most common genes and DNA. The sample has 25,000 or so distinct CDR3 sequences on record, approximately 23% of them singletons. The leading ten clones occupy less than 15% of the sample. Sequenced input: breast tumor tissue. The receptor source for this set is a female donor with breast cancer. Some clones in this sample may be carry-over from other donors' samples.

Many counts were recorded for this clonotype. This chain connects TRBV6-1 to TRBJ2-3, with a weak D call TRBD1 (5 bases). The CDR3 has 12 residues. The germline V and J ends were trimmed by 2 bases and 5 bases, with 5 bases remaining between them. Per the germline V gene, CDR1 is MNHNS and CDR2 is SASEGT. This chain's CDR3 is CASSEQGDTQYF. CDR3 bases: TGTGCCAGCAGTGAACAGGGAGATACGCAGTATTTT.

This clonotype was detected ten times or more. The chain joins TRBV3-1 to TRBJ1-6; possibly TRBD1 for D (6 bases). Germline V gene lookup returns CDR1 LGHDT and CDR2 YNNKEL (reference sequence). There are 15 residues in the CDR3. V gave up 2 bases and J gave up 10 bases, with 15 bases separating them. The CDR3 DNA is TGTGCCAGCAGCCAATATCTGGGGGCAAGGTCACCCCTCCACTTT. Translating gives CASSQYLGARSPLHF.

The CDR3 spells CASSRTVSSYNSPLHF. CDR3 bases: TGTGCCAGCAGTAGGACGGTTAGCTCCTATAATTCACCCCTCCACTTT. The chain recombines TRBV2 with TRBJ1-6; D remains unclear. The germline V and J ends were trimmed by 5 bases and 0 bases, with 11 bases remaining between them. Germline V lookup: CDR1 SNHLY, CDR2 FYNNEI. The CDR3 covers 16 residues. The variable domain in full, completed from reference TRBV2 and TRBJ1-6, reads EPEVTQTPSHQVTQMGQEVILRCVPISNHLYFYWYRQILGQKVEFLVSFYNNEISEKSEIFDDQFSVERPDGSNFTLKIRSTKLEDSAMYFCASSRTVSSYNSPLHFGNGTRLTVT.

At least ten counts were recorded for this clonotype. The chain recombines TRBV13 with TRBJ1-5; D is unresolved. Trimming removed 0 bases at V and 3 bases at J, with 6 bases between. Germline-derived CDR1 and CDR2 are PRHDT and FYEKMQ (reference sequence). The CDR3 totals 14 residues. For the CDR3, the DNA is TGTGCCAGCAGCTTAGGGCGGGTCAATCAGCCCCAGCATTTT. This codes for CASSLGRVNQPQHF.

Comments on this clonotype: A read error may explain this, as a much larger clone is one base away. This chain joins TRBV5-6 and TRBJ2-2; maybe TRBD1 (6 bases). CDR3 length equals 16 residues. V was cut by 3 bases and J by 0 bases, with 12 bases left in between. Germline CDR1 is SGHDT and CDR2 is YYEEEE. The CDR3 here is CASSWDGQPNTGELFF. CDR3 in DNA: TGTGCCAGCAGCTGGGACGGACAGCCGAACACCGGGGAGCTGTTTTTT.

This clonotype was seen ten or more times. This rearrangement joins TRBV4-1 to TRBJ2-1; 10 bases fit TRBD2. The CDR3 sequence is 15 residues long. CDR1 and CDR2 from the germline V gene are MGHRA and YSYEKL. Germline trimming cut 1 base from V and 6 bases from J; bases unmatched to any gene: 3. The CDR3 region is CASSQVASGSNEQFF. Here the CDR3 DNA reads TGCGCCAGCAGCCAAGTTGCTAGCGGGAGCAATGAGCAGTTCTTC.

The chain has TRBV27 and TRBJ2-2; 9 bases align to TRBD1. After removal of 3 bases from V and 1 base from J, the junction contained 6 bases not matched to a gene. This CDR3 has 17 amino acids. From germline, CDR1 is MNHEY and CDR2 SMNVEV (reference sequence). The CDR3 DNA is TGTGCCAGCAGTTTTTGGGGGGGACAGGGGAACACCGGGGAGCTGTTTTTT. This gives the protein CASSFWGGQGNTGELFF.

This clonotype was recorded at least ten times. The rearrangement links TRBV6-4 to TRBJ2-1; 9 bases fit TRBD1. Germline trimming cut 0 bases from V and 5 bases from J; bases unmatched to any gene: 5. This CDR3 is built from 16 residues. Germline CDR1 and CDR2: MRHNA and SNTAGT. This chain's CDR3 is CASSDSAGTGHNEQFF. The CDR3 bases are TGTGCCAGCAGTGACTCAGCCGGGACAGGGCACAATGAGCAGTTCTTC.

By frequency in the sample, this clonotype is medium-sized. This rearrangement joins TRBV29-1 to TRBJ2-3; D possibly matches TRBD1 or TRBD2 (5 bases each). The V and J ends lost 7 bases and 2 bases respectively, with 13 bases between them. This CDR3 has 13 residues. CDR1 is SQVTM and CDR2 is ANQGSEA in the germline V gene. Written as DNA, the CDR3 is TGCAGCGGGGACGTGGGGGACACAGATACGCAGTATTTT. This sequence encodes CSGDVGDTDTQYF.

By share, this clonotype ranks as medium-sized. CDR3 protein: CSVGGNSNEQFF. CDR3 coding DNA: TGCAGTGTCGGAGGGAATTCGAATGAGCAGTTCTTC. This rearrangement joins TRBV20-1 to TRBJ2-1; TRBD2 is a possible D gene (6 bases). This CDR3 has 12 residues. Germline V gene lookup returns CDR1 DFQATT and CDR2 SNEGSKA (reference sequence). V lost 7 bases to trimming and J lost 7 bases, with 14 bases between them.

Regarding this clonotype: At one boundary the junction diverges from the germline segment, which might be a read error. J is TRBJ1-6 and V is TRBV10-2; 7 positions agree with TRBD1. The CDR3 contains 15 residues. Germline CDR1 reads WSHSY; CDR2 reads SAAADI. The CDR3 region is CASSDRDRCHSHLHF. In DNA, the CDR3 is TGCGCCAGCAGCGACCGGGACAGATGCCATTCACACCTCCACTTT.

This chain links TRBV15 with TRBJ2-2, with a weak D call TRBD1 (5 bases). This CDR3 has 16 residues. Deletions cut 7 bases from V and 7 bases from J, with 22 bases between. Germline loops: CDR1 LNHNV, CDR2 YYDKDF (reference sequence). CDR3 nucleotide sequence: TGTGCCACCAACCGACTCAGGGTTAATTACGTCGGGGAGCTGTTTTTT. It specifies CATNRLRVNYVGELFF.

This clonotype has at least ten counts. The chain uses TRBV27 and TRBJ2-3; possibly TRBD1 or TRBD2 for D (6 bases each). This CDR3 is built from 15 residues. V lost 7 bases and J 6 bases, leaving 20 bases between the germline ends. CDR1 is MNHEY, CDR2 SMNVEV, per germline (reference sequence). The CDR3: CASTLGGRGGDTQYF. Written as DNA, the CDR3 is TGTGCCAGCACCTTAGGGGGGAGAGGGGGGGATACGCAGTATTTT.

Note on this clonotype: One base away lies a much larger clone, so this may be a sequencing read error. The chain couples TRBV27 to TRBJ1-6; 7 bases are shared with TRBD1. This CDR3 is built from 15 residues. CDR1 and CDR2 (germline): MNHEY, SMNVEV (reference sequence). The chain's CDR3 is CATSKGALYNSPLNF. In DNA, the CDR3 is TGTGCCACCTCAAAGGGGGCCCTCTATAATTCACCCCTCAACTTT.

This clonotype was seen repeatedly, ten times or more. The CDR3 loop is CASSARASGWSYTQYF. The CDR3 DNA follows: TGTGCCAGCAGCGCCAGGGCAAGCGGTTGGAGTTATACGCAGTATTTT. The chain couples TRBV9 to TRBJ2-3; D is possibly TRBD1 or TRBD2 (5 bases each). Per the germline V gene, CDR1 is SGDLS and CDR2 is YYNGEE. CDR3 length equals 16 residues. V was clipped by 3 bases and J by 7 bases, with 21 bases between them.

This clonotype occurred many times. The V gene is TRBV12-3 or TRBV12-4, the J gene TRBJ1-3; D possibly corresponds to TRBD1 (6 bases). This CDR3 contains 14 residues. V was cut by 2 bases and J by 1 base, with 6 bases left in between. The CDR3 is CASSLTGSGNTIYF. The CDR3 nucleotides are TGTGCCAGCAGTTTAACAGGGTCTGGAAACACCATATATTTT.